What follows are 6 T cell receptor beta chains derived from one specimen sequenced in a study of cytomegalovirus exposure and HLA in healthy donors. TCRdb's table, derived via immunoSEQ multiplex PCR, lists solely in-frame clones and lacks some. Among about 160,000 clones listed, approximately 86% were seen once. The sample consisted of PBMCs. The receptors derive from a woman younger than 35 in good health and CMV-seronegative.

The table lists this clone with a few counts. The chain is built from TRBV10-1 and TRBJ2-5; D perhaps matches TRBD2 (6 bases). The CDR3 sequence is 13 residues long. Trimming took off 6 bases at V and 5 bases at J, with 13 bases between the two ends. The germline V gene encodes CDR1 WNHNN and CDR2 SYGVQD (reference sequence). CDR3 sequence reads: CASSSGRGETQYF. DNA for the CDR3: TGCGCCAGCAGCTCGGGTCGGGGGGAGACCCAGTACTTC.

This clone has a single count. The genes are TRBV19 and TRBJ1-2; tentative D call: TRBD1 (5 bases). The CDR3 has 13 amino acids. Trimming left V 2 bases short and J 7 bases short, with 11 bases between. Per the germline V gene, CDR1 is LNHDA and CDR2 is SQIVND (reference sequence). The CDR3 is CASSITGDSGYTF. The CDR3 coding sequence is TGTGCCAGTAGTATAACGGGGGACTCTGGCTACACCTTC.

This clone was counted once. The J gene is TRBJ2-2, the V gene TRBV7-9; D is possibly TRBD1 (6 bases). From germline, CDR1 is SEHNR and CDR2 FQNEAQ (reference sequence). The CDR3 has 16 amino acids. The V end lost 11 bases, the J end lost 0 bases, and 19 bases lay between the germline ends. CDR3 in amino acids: CALPSLGQSNTGELFF. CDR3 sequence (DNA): TGTGCCCTTCCCTCGCTAGGACAGTCGAACACCGGGGAGCTGTTTTTT.

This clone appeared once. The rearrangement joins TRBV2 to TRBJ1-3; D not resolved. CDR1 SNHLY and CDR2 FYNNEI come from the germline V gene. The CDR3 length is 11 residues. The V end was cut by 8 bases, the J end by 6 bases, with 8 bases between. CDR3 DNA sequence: TGTGCCAGCTCGAGGAAAAACACCATATATTTT. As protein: CASSRKNTIYF. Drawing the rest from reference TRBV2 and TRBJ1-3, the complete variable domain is EPEVTQTPSHQVTQMGQEVILRCVPISNHLYFYWYRQILGQKVEFLVSFYNNEISEKSEIFDDQFSVERPDGSNFTLKIRSTKLEDSAMYFCASSRKNTIYFGEGSWLTVV.

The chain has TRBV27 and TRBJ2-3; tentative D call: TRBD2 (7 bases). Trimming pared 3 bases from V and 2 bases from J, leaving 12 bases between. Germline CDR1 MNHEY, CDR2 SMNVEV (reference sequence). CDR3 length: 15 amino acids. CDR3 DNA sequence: TGTGCCAGCAGTTTCGGGGGGCCACACACAGATACGCAGTATTTT. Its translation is CASSFGGPHTDTQYF.

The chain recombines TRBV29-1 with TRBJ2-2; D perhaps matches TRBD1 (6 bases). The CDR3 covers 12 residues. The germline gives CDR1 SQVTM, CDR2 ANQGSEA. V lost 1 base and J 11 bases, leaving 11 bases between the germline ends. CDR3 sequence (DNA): TGCAGCGTTGAAGCCGAAGGGGGAGAGCTGTTTTTT. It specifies CSVEAEGGELFF.